The 4 T cell receptor beta chains below come from one sample, sequenced in a study of blood T cell repertoires in COVID-19. The assay was immunoSEQ multiplex PCR, and TCRdb's table has in-frame clones only and misses some. Of about 480,000 clones in the sample, approximately 89% were seen once. What was sequenced was peripheral blood. Receptors were obtained from a man aged 18-30 years with COVID-19, enrolled during active disease.

The chain has TRBV12-1 and TRBJ1-5. TRBV12-1 is recorded as a pseudogene. The CDR3 sequence is 14 residues long. CDR3 coding DNA: TGTGCCAGCTCGCGGGATGAGAGCAATCAGCCCCAGCATTTT. Its translation is CASSRDESNQPQHF.

The J gene is TRBJ1-2, the V gene TRBV5-1; D is possibly TRBD1 (6 bases). The ends were cut back, 4 bases at V and 7 bases at J, with 20 bases in the middle. Germline CDR1 is SGHRS and CDR2 is YFSETQ. The CDR3 sequence is 15 residues long. CDR3 sequence: CASSTSTGPEGGYTF. DNA for the CDR3: TGCGCCAGCAGCACCTCAACAGGGCCTGAGGGTGGCTACACCTTC.

The chain links TRBV4-1 to TRBJ2-3, with 11 bases matching TRBD2. Germline V gene sequence: CDR1 MGHRA, CDR2 YSYEKL. The CDR3 consists of 15 residues. The ends lost 5 bases at V and 5 bases at J; junction bases unmatched: 6. The CDR3 DNA reads TGCGCCAGCAGCTTACTAGCGGGAGCAGGAGATACGCAGTATTTT. Protein product: CASSLLAGAGDTQYF.

J is TRBJ1-3 and V is TRBV5-1; 7 bases are a match to TRBD1. Germline lookup yields CDR1 SGHRS and CDR2 YFSETQ. After removal of 4 bases from V and 4 bases from J, the junction contained 5 bases not matched to a gene. This CDR3 region has 14 residues. The CDR3 loop is CASSPAGQGNTIYF. CDR3 DNA sequence: TGCGCCAGCAGCCCGGCGGGACAGGGAAACACCATATATTTT.